Presented here are 21 T cell receptor beta chains from one specimen sequenced in a study of monozygotic twins with inflammatory bowel disease. Following a re-call of the 5' RACE reads, TCRdb has one entry per CDR3 protein and lacks DNA. With over 150,000 distinct CDR3 sequences in the sample, the ten largest clones hold about 2.4%. Sequenced input: blood. Receptors originate from a human donor with ulcerative colitis or Crohn's disease, or a healthy co-twin of an affected twin (not recorded which).

V is TRBV5-1 and J is TRBJ2-3; the TCRdb call, TRBD2, lacks DNA for checking. Germline CDR1 and CDR2: SGHRS and YFSETQ. CDR3 length: 16 amino acids. CDR3: CASSFGLAGARDTQYF. Filled out from reference TRBV5-1 and TRBJ2-3, the complete variable domain reads KAGVTQTPRYLIKTRGQQVTLSCSPISGHRSVSWYQQTPGQGLQFLFEYFSETQRNKGNFPGRFSGRQFSNSRSEMNVSTLELGDSALYLCASSFGLAGARDTQYFGPGTRLTVL.

V and J are TRBV28 and TRBJ1-5; TCRdb gives TRBD1 as the D gene, but with no DNA this cannot be confirmed. The CDR3 totals 13 residues. Per the germline V gene, CDR1 is MDHEN and CDR2 is SYDVKM. CDR3 region: CASRGQFNQPQHF.

The chain combines TRBV3-1 with TRBJ2-1; TCRdb proposes TRBD1, but this gene call is untestable without DNA. Germline V CDR1 and CDR2: LGHDT, YNNKEL (reference sequence). There are 11 residues in the CDR3. The CDR3 sequence is CASSQPGFQFF.

The CDR3 here is CASFRTPSGNTEAFF. The rearrangement links TRBV6-1 to TRBJ1-1. Germline-derived CDR1 and CDR2 are MNHNS and SASEGT. The CDR3 length is 15 residues.

The CDR3 loop is CSASLQEFNQPQHF. The V gene is TRBV20-1, the J gene TRBJ1-5. CDR1 and CDR2 from the germline V gene are DFQATT and SNEGSKA (reference sequence). The CDR3 sequence is 14 residues long.

The chain employs TRBV7-2 and TRBJ2-1; no DNA is available, so the TRBD1 call from TCRdb remains unchecked. The CDR3 consists of 17 residues. The germline CDR1 and CDR2 sequences are SGHTA and FQGNSA. CDR3 region: CASSLEGAGAGYNEQFF.

The V call is TRBV11-2, the J call TRBJ2-7. Germline V gene sequence: CDR1 SGHAT, CDR2 FQNNGV. This CDR3 has 13 amino acids. CDR3 in amino acids: CASSIDISYEQYF.

This chain uses TRBV19 with TRBJ1-2; absent DNA, TCRdb's TRBD1 call cannot be checked. The length of the CDR3 is 15 residues. The germline CDR1 and CDR2 sequences are LNHDA and SQIVND (reference sequence). CDR3 protein: CASSTTGTGNYGYTF.

CDR3 sequence reads: CASSLGPQGPDTQYF. J is TRBJ2-3 and V is TRBV5-5; the TCRdb call, TRBD1, lacks DNA for checking. The CDR3 covers 15 residues. CDR1 and CDR2 (germline): SGHKS, YYEKEE (reference sequence).

The V and J genes are TRBV20-1 and TRBJ2-3; as DNA is missing, the TRBD1 call by TCRdb cannot be tested. The CDR3 covers 15 residues. Germline CDR1 and CDR2: DFQATT and SNEGSKA (reference sequence). This CDR3 reads CSARDPGGRTDTQYF.

The chain employs TRBV2 and TRBJ1-5; TCRdb outputs TRBD1, but without DNA this stays unchecked. CDR3 length: 13 amino acids. Germline lookup yields CDR1 SNHLY and CDR2 FYNNEI. The CDR3 sequence: CASSVGQGQPQHF.

V gene TRBV5-6 combines with J gene TRBJ2-7; as DNA is missing, the TRBD1 call by TCRdb cannot be tested. The CDR3 contains 13 residues. Per the germline V gene, CDR1 is SGHDT and CDR2 is YYEEEE. The CDR3 reads CASSVITGYEQYF.

The chain uses TRBV4-2 and TRBJ1-5. CDR1 LGHNA and CDR2 YNFKEQ come from the germline V gene. The CDR3 has 15 amino acids. The CDR3 loop is CASSQEGEVDQPQHF.

The V gene is TRBV29-1, the J gene TRBJ1-1; absent DNA, TCRdb's TRBD1 call cannot be checked. The CDR3 consists of 12 residues. Germline lookup yields CDR1 SQVTM and CDR2 ANQGSEA. This chain's CDR3 is CSVENRGTEAFF.

This chain connects TRBV6-4 to TRBJ2-7. Germline CDR1 MRHNA, CDR2 SNTAGT. The CDR3 consists of 11 residues. The CDR3 loop is CASHVSYEQYF.

J is TRBJ2-4 and V is TRBV9; no DNA is available, so the TRBD1 call from TCRdb remains unchecked. Germline loops: CDR1 SGDLS, CDR2 YYNGEE. This CDR3 is 13 amino acids long. The CDR3 is CASSTSGGNIQYF.

The chain uses TRBV20-1 and TRBJ1-2; TCRdb's D call, TRBD1, is unchecked because there is no DNA. There are 14 residues in the CDR3. Germline V gene sequence: CDR1 DFQATT, CDR2 SNEGSKA (reference sequence). Here the CDR3 reads CSARDNRGFDGYTF.

The chain uses TRBV27 and TRBJ2-2; the TCRdb call, TRBD2, lacks DNA for checking. Germline CDR1 reads MNHEY; CDR2 reads SMNVEV (reference sequence). The length of the CDR3 is 16 residues. CDR3 in amino acids: CASSPRYDSAGGELFF.

This rearrangement joins TRBV5-5 to TRBJ1-2. The CDR3 spans 13 residues. CDR1 and CDR2 (germline): SGHKS, YYEKEE (reference sequence). This CDR3 is CASSLAASYGYTF.

This chain joins TRBV7-8 and TRBJ2-7; checking the TCRdb D call of TRBD2 is not possible without DNA. CDR1 SGHVS and CDR2 FQNEAQ come from the germline V gene. CDR3 length: 15 residues. CDR3 in amino acids: CASSLGSGVTYEQYF. Supplemented by reference TRBV7-8 and TRBJ2-7, the full variable domain reads GAGVSQSPRYKVAKRGQDVALRCDPISGHVSLFWYQQALGQGPEFLTYFQNEAQLDKSGLPSDRFFAERPEGSVSTLKIQRTQQEDSAVYLCASSLGSGVTYEQYFGPGTRLTVT.

The chain joins TRBV27 to TRBJ1-3. This CDR3 has 15 residues. Germline V gene data show CDR1 as MNHEY and CDR2 as SMNVEV (reference sequence). CDR3 amino acids: CASSSDGLPGNTIYF.